These 23 T cell receptor beta chains share one sample of origin, sequenced in a study of identical twins. One entry per CDR3 protein, called by TCRdb with MiXCR from the 5' RACE reads. The sample lists hundreds of thousands of distinct CDR3 sequences, less than 8% occurring once. The same data also went into a second study, on yellow fever vaccine responses in identical twins.

Material: memory (CD45RO+) T cells sorted from blood. Receptors originate from a woman in her late teens or twenties in good health.

This clonotype was seen repeatedly, ten times or more. This chain connects TRBV6-1 to TRBJ2-2; D might be TRBD1 (6 bases). The CDR3 spans 17 residues. V lost 3 bases and J 1 base, leaving 15 bases between the germline ends. Germline loops: CDR1 MNHNS, CDR2 SASEGT. DNA for the CDR3: TGTGCCAGCAGTGACTTGGCCGGGACACGGAACACCGGGGAGCTGTTTTTT. Protein: CASSDLAGTRNTGELFF.

The chain couples TRBV7-2 to TRBJ2-3, with D possibly matching TRBD2 (5 bases). This CDR3 has 16 amino acids. The ends were cut back, 1 base at V and 2 bases at J, with 13 bases in the middle. Germline V gene data show CDR1 as SGHTA and CDR2 as FQGNSA. The CDR3 nucleotides read TGTGCCAGCAGCTTAGTGGTAGCGTCGTACACAGATACGCAGTATTTT. Its translation is CASSLVVASYTDTQYF.

The sample holds a few counts of this clonotype. This chain uses TRBV13 with TRBJ2-5; the match to TRBD2 covers 12 bases. Per the germline V gene, CDR1 is PRHDT and CDR2 is FYEKMQ (reference sequence). After removal of 5 bases from V and 4 bases from J, the junction contained 8 bases not matched to a gene. The length of the CDR3 is 16 residues. CDR3 in DNA: TGTGCCAGCAGCCCACGACTAGCGGGAGTGGTAGAGACCCAGTACTTC. Translating it yields CASSPRLAGVVETQYF. The full variable domain, with the rest looked up from reference TRBV13 and TRBJ2-5, is AAGVIQSPRHLIKEKRETATLKCYPIPRHDTVYWYQQGPGQDPQFLISFYEKMQSDKGSIPDRFSAQQFSDYHSELNMSSLELGDSALYFCASSPRLAGVVETQYFGPGTRLLVL.

This clonotype has at least ten counts. The chain combines TRBV15 with TRBJ2-3, with TRBD2 matching over 13 bases. The CDR3 runs 19 residues. Germline V lookup: CDR1 LNHNV, CDR2 YYDKDF (reference sequence). With V trimmed by 1 base and J by 6 bases, 13 bases remained unmatched. The CDR3 is CATSRATGTSGKGVDTQYF. The CDR3 nucleotides are TGTGCCACCAGCAGAGCCACCGGGACTAGCGGGAAGGGAGTCGATACGCAGTATTTT.

The gene calls are TRBV7-2 and TRBJ2-7; 11 positions match TRBD2. The CDR3 is 16 amino acids. V shed 6 bases and J 2 bases; nucleotides not matched to a gene: 9. Germline V gene data show CDR1 as SGHTA and CDR2 as FQGNSA. The CDR3 DNA reads as TGTGCCAGCAGTCGTGTAGCGGGGGGGCGTACCTACGAGCAGTACTTC. As protein: CASSRVAGGRTYEQYF.

This chain uses TRBV6-2 or TRBV6-3 with TRBJ2-3; D possibly corresponds to TRBD2 (6 bases). Trimming left V 2 bases short and J 4 bases short, with 10 bases between. CDR1 MNHEY and CDR2 SVGEGT come from the germline V gene. The CDR3 contains 14 residues. CDR3 nucleotide sequence: TGTGCCAGCAGTTACGGGTCGGGGGCAGATACGCAGTATTTT. Its protein product is CASSYGSGADTQYF.

The V and J genes are TRBV3-1 and TRBJ2-5; no reliable D call. Germline CDR1 is LGHDT and CDR2 is YNNKEL (reference sequence). This CDR3 contains 16 residues. V shed 2 bases and J shed 5 bases, with 18 bases lying between them. The CDR3 DNA is TGTGCCAGCAGCCAATTGACGACCCTTGTCGGCGAGACCCAGTACTTC. As protein: CASSQLTTLVGETQYF.

There are many counts of this clonotype. The J gene is TRBJ2-1, the V gene TRBV20-1; perhaps TRBD2 as D (5 bases). The CDR3 totals 14 residues. Between the trimmed V and J ends, which lost 1 base and 3 bases, there was a span of 10 bases. Germline V lookup: CDR1 DFQATT, CDR2 SNEGSKA (reference sequence). In DNA, the CDR3 is TGCAGTGCTAGAGCCGGGGTGGACTACAATGAGCAGTTCTTC. Encoded protein: CSARAGVDYNEQFF.

This chain connects TRBV4-2 to TRBJ2-2, with 9 bases matching TRBD2. CDR1 is LGHNA, CDR2 YNFKEQ, per germline. With 1 base clipped from V and 6 bases from J, the junction kept 3 bases outside the gene matches. The CDR3 spans 15 residues. The CDR3 nucleotides are TGTGCCAGCAGCCAAGGGACTAGCGATGCCGGGGAGCTGTTTTTT. Translated, it gives CASSQGTSDAGELFF.

There are many counts of this clonotype. At one end, the junction sequence differs from germline, possibly due to a read error. The chain couples TRBV5-1 to TRBJ2-7; TRBD2 agrees at 8 bases. The CDR3 has 13 residues. CDR1 SGHRS and CDR2 YFSETQ come from the germline V gene. As DNA, the CDR3 is TGCGCCAGCAGTTTGGGGCGGGGGGACGAGCAGTACTTC. Protein sequence: CASSLGRGDEQYF.

This clonotype was detected a few times. V is TRBV6-4 and J is TRBJ1-1; no definite D call. The CDR3 length is 13 residues. Germline V gene lookup returns CDR1 MRHNA and CDR2 SNTAGT. Deletions cut 5 bases from V and 0 bases from J, with 7 bases between. In DNA, the CDR3 is TGTGCCAGCAGTCCGGAACTGAACACTGAAGCTTTCTTT. Translation gives CASSPELNTEAFF.

The chain employs TRBV27 and TRBJ2-2, with 7 bases matching TRBD1. CDR1 is MNHEY, CDR2 SMNVEV, per germline (reference sequence). Trimming took 5 bases from V and 5 from J; bases not matched to a gene: 2. The CDR3 loop spans 13 amino acids. The CDR3 coding sequence is TGTGCCAGCAGTGCAGGGGGAACCGGGGAGCTGTTTTTT. This translates into CASSAGGTGELFF.

This chain joins TRBV20-1 and TRBJ2-1, with D perhaps matching TRBD2 (6 bases). This CDR3 region has 14 residues. Trimming pared 1 base from V and 3 bases from J, leaving 10 bases between. The germline gives CDR1 DFQATT, CDR2 SNEGSKA (reference sequence). The CDR3 nucleotides read TGCAGTGCTAGAGTTTGGGGGGACTACAATGAGCAGTTCTTC. Its protein product is CSARVWGDYNEQFF.

CDR3 loop: CASSRDRSGDNEKLFF. DNA for the CDR3: TGTGCCAGCAGCCGGGACAGGTCGGGGGATAATGAAAAACTGTTTTTT. The rearrangement links TRBV6-1 to TRBJ1-4, with 8 bases that match TRBD1. V gave up 6 bases and J gave up 4 bases; unmatched junction bases: 10. The CDR3 covers 16 residues. From germline, CDR1 is MNHNS and CDR2 SASEGT.

V gene TRBV18 combines with J gene TRBJ2-7; TRBD1 or TRBD2 may be the D gene (5 bases each). V was shortened by 2 bases and J by 2 bases, with 13 bases between the two germline ends. The CDR3 covers 15 residues. Germline CDR1 is KGHSH and CDR2 is LQKENI. The DNA of the CDR3 is TGTGCCAGCTCACCATGGCAGGGACCGACCTACGAGCAGTACTTC. Its protein is CASSPWQGPTYEQYF.

This clonotype came up many times. The V call is TRBV3-1, the J call TRBJ2-2; no firm D call. This CDR3 is built from 15 residues. CDR1 LGHDT and CDR2 YNNKEL come from the germline V gene (reference sequence). The germline V and J ends were trimmed by 5 bases and 3 bases, with 13 bases remaining between them. Written as DNA, the CDR3 is TGTGCCAGCAGCACATGGTCCCCTTACACCGGGGAGCTGTTTTTT. It yields the protein CASSTWSPYTGELFF.

This clonotype was counted ten times or more. The chain is built from TRBV10-3 and TRBJ1-1, with D hard to call. CDR3 length: 14 amino acids. Per the germline V gene, CDR1 is ENHRY and CDR2 is SYGVKD. Trimming took 2 bases from V and 5 from J, leaving 12 bases between them. The CDR3 DNA follows: TGTGCCATCAGTGAGCCCACGATGGGTACTGAAGCTTTCTTT. Translation gives CAISEPTMGTEAFF.

The sample holds many counts of this clonotype. The gene calls are TRBV12-3 or TRBV12-4 and TRBJ1-6; no reliable D call. CDR3 length equals 12 residues. Trimming pared 6 bases from V and 8 bases from J, leaving 8 bases between. The CDR3: CASRPRDSPLHF. In DNA, the CDR3 is TGTGCCAGCAGACCTAGGGATTCACCCCTCCACTTT.

The genes are TRBV9 and TRBJ2-6; TRBD1 aligns across 9 bases. The CDR3 sequence is 20 residues long. Trimming at V came to 2 bases and at J to 1 base, leaving 13 bases not matched to a gene. Looked up from germline, CDR1 is SGDLS and CDR2 is YYNGEE. Written as DNA, the CDR3 is TGTGCCAGCAGCGTTCGGTTTGGGACAGGGACATTATCTGGGGCCAACGTCCTGACTTTC. As protein: CASSVRFGTGTLSGANVLTF. Together with reference TRBV9 and TRBJ2-6, the CDR3 gives the full variable domain: DSGVTQTPKHLITATGQRVTLRCSPRSGDLSVYWYQQSLDQGLQFLIQYYNGEERAKGNILERFSAQQFPDLHSELNLSSLELGDSALYFCASSVRFGTGTLSGANVLTFGAGSRLTVL.

The chain uses TRBV28 and TRBJ1-1; TRBD1 matches 11 bases. This CDR3 comprises 15 residues. The V gene's germline CDR1 is MDHEN and CDR2 SYDVKM. Unmatched junction bases numbered 8, after V lost 6 bases and J lost 5 bases. The chain's CDR3 is CASRLSGTGGTEAFF. In DNA form, the CDR3 reads TGTGCCAGCAGACTAAGCGGGACAGGGGGAACTGAAGCTTTCTTT.

The chain combines TRBV7-8 with TRBJ2-7; TRBD1 aligns across 7 bases. Germline lookup yields CDR1 SGHVS and CDR2 FQNEAQ. This CDR3 spans 15 amino acids. With 5 bases clipped from V and 3 bases from J, the junction kept 10 bases outside the gene matches. Written as DNA, the CDR3 is TGTGCCAGCAGCGCGACCCCCGGGACAGACTACGAGCAGTACTTC. It yields the protein CASSATPGTDYEQYF.

This clonotype was seen ten or more times. The chain links TRBV4-2 to TRBJ2-3; TRBD2 aligns across 8 bases. The trim removed 0 bases at V and 4 bases at J, leaving 9 bases unmatched. The CDR3 extends over 17 amino acids. Germline loops: CDR1 LGHNA, CDR2 YNFKEQ. The CDR3 DNA reads TGTGCCAGCAGCCAAGAAGGAACTAGCGGTCTCCCAGATACGCAGTATTTT. Its translation is CASSQEGTSGLPDTQYF.

This clonotype showed up just a few times. This sequence joins TRBV30 and TRBJ2-7, with 12 bases identical to TRBD2. The ends lost 4 bases at V and 3 bases at J; junction bases unmatched: 4. Germline V gives CDR1 GTSNPN, CDR2 SVGIG (reference sequence). This CDR3 contains 14 residues. CDR3 in DNA: TGTGCCTGGACCCCGGGACTAGCGGGCTACGAGCAGTACTTC. It translates to CAWTPGLAGYEQYF.